These T cell receptor beta chains were read from a single sample in a study of blood T cell repertoires in COVID-19. Method: immunoSEQ multiplex PCR; TCRdb's copy keeps in-frame clones and lacks some. The repertoire includes nearly 300,000 clones, 88% of them detected once, and approximately 7.2% sits in the top ten. The specimen sequenced was peripheral blood. These receptors originate from a woman under 40 who had recovered from COVID-19. Both conserved end residues are part of each CDR3. A D gene is named only where the DNA matches it firmly. Clone size is stated in some rows and not others, as once, few, many or a class when expanded.

cdr3_length,d_call,v_call,clone_size,j_call,cdr3_aa,cdr3_nt
15,.,TRBV6-4,.,TRBJ2-2,CASSRVSGFAGELFF,TGTGCCAGCAGCCGGGTGTCGGGGTTTGCCGGGGAGCTGTTTTTT
14,.,TRBV4-3,.,TRBJ1-2,CASSQDLYNYGYTF,TGCGCCAGCAGCCAAGACTTGTATAACTATGGCTACACCTTC
14,.,TRBV5-1,once,TRBJ2-7,CASSFSGAEYEQYF,TGCGCCAGCAGCTTCTCAGGGGCCGAATACGAGCAGTACTTC
14,.,TRBV7-2,.,TRBJ1-1,CASSSRTGITEAFF,TGTGCCAGCAGCAGCCGGACGGGAATCACTGAAGCTTTCTTT
13,.,TRBV30,.,TRBJ1-2,CAWISSRGYGYTF,TGTGCCTGGATATCGTCTCGGGGCTATGGCTACACCTTC
15,TRBD1,TRBV9,.,TRBJ1-4,CASSQRTGGNEKLFF,TGTGCCAGCAGCCAAAGGACAGGCGGAAATGAAAAACTGTTTTTT
15,.,TRBV7-8,.,TRBJ2-1,CASSFEGGRIHEQFF,TGTGCCAGCAGCTTCGAGGGGGGGCGTATCCATGAGCAGTTCTTC
12,.,TRBV2,.,TRBJ2-3,CATGLSTDTQYF,TGTGCCACCGGACTGAGCACAGATACGCAGTATTTT
15,TRBD2,TRBV6-6,.,TRBJ2-2,CASSPGRGRTGELFF,TGTGCCAGCAGCCCCGGGAGGGGGAGGACCGGGGAGCTGTTTTTT
18,.,TRBV6-6,.,TRBJ1-5,CASSPPGPTGRSNQPQHF,TGTGCCAGCAGTCCTCCGGGTCCCACGGGTCGTAGCAATCAGCCCCAGCATTTT
16,TRBD2,TRBV7-2,few,TRBJ2-2,CASSLFSGGGTGELFF,TGTGCCAGCAGCTTATTTAGCGGGGGAGGCACCGGGGAGCTGTTTTTT
14,TRBD1,TRBV7-8,.,TRBJ1-4,CASSLRDRDEKLFF,TGTGCCAGCAGCCTAAGGGACAGAGATGAAAAACTGTTTTTT
16,TRBD2,TRBV9,.,TRBJ2-5,CASSGLAGGPVETQYF,TGTGCCAGCAGCGGACTAGCGGGGGGGCCGGTTGAGACCCAGTACTTC
13,.,TRBV7-9,.,TRBJ2-7,CASSLARSYEQYF,TGTGCCAGCAGCTTAGCGCGCTCCTACGAGCAGTACTTC
17,TRBD2,TRBV10-3,.,TRBJ2-1,CAIGGGTSGGSYNEQFF,TGTGCCATTGGGGGCGGGACTAGCGGGGGCTCCTACAATGAGCAGTTCTTC
13,.,TRBV5-5,.,TRBJ2-7,CASSLNRAYEQYF,TGTGCCAGCAGCTTGAACAGGGCCTACGAGCAGTACTTC
14,TRBD2,TRBV7-2,.,TRBJ2-5,CASSLDLGGETQYF,TGTGCCAGCAGCTTAGACCTGGGGGGGGAGACCCAGTACTTC
15,TRBD1,TRBV4-1,.,TRBJ2-7,CASSQDGTGDYEQYF,TGCGCCAGCAGCCAAGATGGGACAGGGGACTACGAGCAGTACTTC
14,.,TRBV25-1,.,TRBJ1-1,CASSGYRDTTGAFF,TGTGCCAGCAGTGGATACCGGGACACCACTGGAGCTTTCTTT
14,TRBD2,TRBV3-1/TRBV3-2,few,TRBJ2-7,CASRDTSGSYEQYF,TGTGCCAGCAGGGACACTAGCGGCTCCTACGAGCAGTACTTC
16,.,TRBV10-3,.,TRBJ1-5,CAISSNIGVSNQPQHF,TGTGCCATCAGTTCAAACATCGGGGTTAGCAATCAGCCCCAGCATTTT
13,.,TRBV4-1,.,TRBJ2-7,CASSQGTRYEQYF,TGCGCCAGCAGCCAGGGGACACGCTACGAGCAGTACTTC
15,TRBD2,TRBV19,few,TRBJ2-2,CASSSGGWDTGELFF,TGTGCCAGTAGTAGCGGGGGATGGGACACCGGGGAGCTGTTTTTT
15,.,TRBV7-3,.,TRBJ2-2,CASSLNGHNTGELFF,TGTGCCAGCAGCTTAAACGGACACAATACCGGGGAGCTGTTTTTT
14,TRBD2,TRBV6-5,.,TRBJ2-1,CASSTSGGGDEQFF,TGTGCCAGCAGTACTAGCGGGGGGGGTGATGAGCAGTTCTTC
12,.,TRBV6-6,.,TRBJ1-1,CASSSRGTEAFF,TGTGCCAGCAGCTCGAGAGGCACTGAAGCTTTCTTT
16,TRBD1,TRBV29-1,.,TRBJ2-1,CSVVITGQGKDNEQFF,TGCAGCGTTGTTATTACCGGACAGGGTAAGGACAATGAGCAGTTCTTC
12,.,TRBV11-2,.,TRBJ1-2,CASSAPTLGYTF,TGTGCCAGCAGCGCCCCGACACTTGGCTACACCTTC
14,.,TRBV5-1,.,TRBJ2-7,CASSFGASTYEQYF,TGCGCCAGCAGCTTTGGGGCTTCGACCTACGAGCAGTACTTC
15,TRBD1,TRBV5-1,once,TRBJ1-5,CASSLAGQGDQPQHF,TGCGCCAGCAGCTTGGCAGGACAGGGTGATCAGCCCCAGCATTTT
12,.,TRBV7-9,once,TRBJ2-7,CASSSITDEQYF,TGTGCCAGCAGCTCGATAACGGACGAGCAGTACTTC
15,.,TRBV6-2/TRBV6-3,.,TRBJ1-3,CASSYSAESGNTIYF,TGTGCCAGCAGTTACTCGGCGGAATCTGGAAACACCATATATTTT
14,TRBD1,TRBV5-1,.,TRBJ1-1,CASSLQGVDTEAFF,TGCGCCAGCAGCTTACAGGGGGTCGACACTGAAGCTTTCTTT
14,TRBD1,TRBV7-3,.,TRBJ2-2,CASSTDRDTGELFF,TGTGCCAGCAGCACAGACAGGGACACCGGGGAGCTGTTTTTT
18,TRBD1,TRBV5-5,.,TRBJ1-6,CASRFRDRGTTYNSPLHF,TGTGCCAGCAGATTCCGGGACAGGGGGACGACCTATAATTCACCCCTCCACTTT
16,.,TRBV19,.,TRBJ1-1,CASTDWGEYRGTEAFF,TGTGCCAGTACTGATTGGGGGGAATATCGGGGAACTGAAGCTTTCTTT
14,.,TRBV24-1,once,TRBJ2-5,CATSDIDEVETQYF,TGTGCCACCAGTGATATTGACGAGGTCGAGACCCAGTACTTC
15,TRBD1,TRBV25-1,.,TRBJ1-6,CASSDKTGGHSPLHF,TGTGCCAGCAGTGACAAGACAGGGGGGCATTCACCCCTCCACTTT
14,TRBD1,TRBV7-9,.,TRBJ1-3,CASSSTGSGNTIYF,TGTGCCAGCAGCTCGACAGGGAGTGGAAACACCATATATTTT
16,.,TRBV6-5,few,TRBJ2-2,CASSYSITGTTGELFF,TGTGCCAGCAGTTACTCGATAACAGGGACCACCGGGGAGCTGTTTTTT
14,.,TRBV5-8,.,TRBJ2-3,CASSSGQGADTQYF,TGTGCCAGCAGCTCGGGACAAGGCGCCGATACGCAGTATTTT
14,.,TRBV5-1,.,TRBJ2-7,CASSLGGWSYEQYF,TGCGCCAGCAGCTTGGGGGGCTGGTCGTACGAGCAGTACTTC
15,TRBD1,TRBV7-9,.,TRBJ1-1,CASSLTYRGLGEAFF,TGTGCCAGCAGCTTAACTTACAGGGGACTTGGTGAAGCTTTCTTT
17,.,TRBV10-1,once,TRBJ2-3,CASSPRPGRGNTDTQYF,TGCGCCAGCAGTCCCCGGCCGGGGCGGGGAAACACAGATACGCAGTATTTT
15,TRBD1,TRBV15,.,TRBJ1-2,CATREGQAIDYGYTF,TGTGCCACCAGAGAGGGACAGGCCATCGACTATGGCTACACCTTC
13,.,TRBV5-5,.,TRBJ1-2,CASRLDRSYGYTF,TGTGCCAGCAGACTTGACAGGAGCTATGGCTACACCTTC
16,.,TRBV4-1,.,TRBJ2-1,CASSQVGRGGNNEQFF,TGCGCCAGCAGCCAAGTAGGGCGGGGTGGGAACAATGAGCAGTTCTTC
15,TRBD2,TRBV4-1,medium-sized,TRBJ2-7,CASSHFIGLEDEQYF,TGCGCCAGCAGTCACTTTATTGGACTAGAGGACGAGCAGTACTTC
14,.,TRBV6-5,.,TRBJ1-5,CASSTTNGDQPQHF,TGTGCCAGCAGTACCACTAATGGAGATCAGCCCCAGCATTTT
18,TRBD1,TRBV18,.,TRBJ2-2,CASSPGLAGQGASGELFF,TGTGCCAGCTCACCTGGATTAGCAGGACAGGGGGCCTCCGGGGAGCTGTTTTTT
14,TRBD1,TRBV27,.,TRBJ2-7,CASSPQGAIYEQYF,TGTGCCAGCAGTCCCCAGGGGGCGATCTACGAGCAGTACTTC
16,.,TRBV18,.,TRBJ1-3,CASSPRRANSGNTIYF,TGTGCCAGCTCACCACGCAGGGCGAACTCTGGAAACACCATATATTTT
14,.,TRBV28,.,TRBJ2-5,CASSLSPMGETQYF,TGTGCCAGCAGTTTAAGCCCTATGGGCGAGACCCAGTACTTC